This entry describes one T cell receptor (beta chain). Its target antigen remains unknown. Per-base quality was not reported, and no clone a single base away is much larger than it. This sample stems from a study of technical replicates of blood from a few donors (dated 2017 in TCRdb). CDR1 SGHTA and CDR2 FQGNSA were looked up in the germline V gene. Inclusive of the bounding cysteine and phenylalanine, the CDR3 is 13 residues long. Just CDR3 DNA is preserved here, 39 bases in frame from base 1. V gives up 4 bases and J gives up 5 bases, and the segment between their germline ends measures 12 bases. Library construction relied on the immunoSEQ multiplex PCR assay. Entries here come from immuneACCESS through TCRdb and include only in-frame sequences with V and J called. Some clones fail to appear in such tables; in the studies checked, an unresolved V gene covers under half of the shortfall, and the cause of the remainder is unknown. The sample table holds around 64,000 clones, of which about 94% were seen once. The ten largest clones represent around 4.2% of the sample.

Source material: PBMCs. The chain is encoded by TRBV7-2 joined to TRBJ2-7; tentative D gene TRBD1, with 6 bases matching. This sequence was found in a human donor in good health. Some clones in this sample may be carry-over from other donors' samples. CDR3 reads: CASSSDRPHEQYF. The nucleotide sequence is TGTGCCAGCAGCTCGGACAGACCGCACGAGCAGTACTTC.